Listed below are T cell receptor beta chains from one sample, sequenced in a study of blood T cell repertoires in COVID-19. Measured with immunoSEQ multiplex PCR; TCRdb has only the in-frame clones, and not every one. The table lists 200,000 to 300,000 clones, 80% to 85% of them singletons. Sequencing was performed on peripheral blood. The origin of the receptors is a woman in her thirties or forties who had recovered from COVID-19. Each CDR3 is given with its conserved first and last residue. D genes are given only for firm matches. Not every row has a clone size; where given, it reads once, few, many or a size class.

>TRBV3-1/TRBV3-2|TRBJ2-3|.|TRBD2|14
CASSRGTSGGTQYF
TGTGCCAGCAGCCGAGGGACTAGTGGGGGTACGCAGTATTTT
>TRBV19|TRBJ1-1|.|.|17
CASSPHHPAGRFTEAFF
TGTGCCAGTAGTCCCCACCACCCAGCAGGGAGGTTCACTGAAGCTTTCTTT
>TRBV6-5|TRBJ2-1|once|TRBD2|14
CASLQRGGQNEQFF
TGTGCCAGCCTACAGCGGGGGGGACAGAATGAGCAGTTCTTC
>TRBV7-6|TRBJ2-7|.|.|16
CASSLEGVPTSYEQYF
TGTGCCAGCAGCTTAGAAGGAGTACCAACTAGCTACGAGCAGTACTTC
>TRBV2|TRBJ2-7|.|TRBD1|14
CASTRQGSSYEQYF
TGTGCCAGCACACGACAGGGGAGCTCCTACGAGCAGTACTTC
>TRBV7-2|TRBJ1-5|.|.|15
CASSSTGTSNQPQHF
TGTGCCAGCAGCTCCACAGGGACTAGCAATCAGCCCCAGCATTTT
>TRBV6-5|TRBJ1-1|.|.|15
CASSYSGWRDTEAFF
TGTGCCAGCAGTTACTCAGGGTGGAGGGACACTGAAGCTTTCTTT
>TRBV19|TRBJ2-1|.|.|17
CASRYRHGWATYNEQFF
TGTGCCAGTAGATATCGACATGGGTGGGCCACCTACAATGAGCAGTTCTTC
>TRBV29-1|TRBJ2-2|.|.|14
CSVDSSEVAGELFF
TGCAGCGTTGACTCATCGGAGGTGGCCGGGGAGCTGTTTTTT
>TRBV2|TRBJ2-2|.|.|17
CASNTITGGPKPGELFF
TGTGCCAGCAATACCATAACCGGGGGGCCCAAGCCCGGGGAGCTGTTTTTT
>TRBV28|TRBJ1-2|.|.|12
CASSLMRYGYTF
TGTGCCAGCAGTTTGATGCGCTATGGCTACACCTTC
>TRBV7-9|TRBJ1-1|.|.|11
CASSLGGSAFF
TGTGCCAGCAGCTTGGGGGGTAGTGCTTTCTTT
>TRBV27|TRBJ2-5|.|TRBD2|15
CASRVAGEQQETQYF
TGTGCCAGCAGAGTAGCGGGGGAGCAACAAGAGACCCAGTACTTC
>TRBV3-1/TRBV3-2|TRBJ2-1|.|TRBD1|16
CASSRTGTGDYNEQFF
TGTGCCAGCAGCCGAACCGGGACAGGAGATTACAATGAGCAGTTCTTC
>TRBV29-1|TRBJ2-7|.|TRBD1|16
CSVRRDRGPNSGEQYF
TGCAGCGTAAGACGGGACAGGGGGCCTAATTCGGGAGAGCAGTACTTC
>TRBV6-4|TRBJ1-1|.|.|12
CASSDSRGGQTF
TGTGCCAGCAGTGACTCGCGAGGAGGACAGACTTTT
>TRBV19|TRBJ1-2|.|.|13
CASSQRRGDGYTF
TGTGCCAGTAGTCAAAGACGGGGAGATGGCTACACCTTC
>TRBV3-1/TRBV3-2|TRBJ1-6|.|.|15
CASSQGRTGSSPLHF
TGTGCCAGCAGCCAGGGTAGAACAGGGAGTTCACCCCTCCACTTT
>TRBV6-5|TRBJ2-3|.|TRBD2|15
CASRPVLAGADTQYF
TGTGCCAGCAGGCCCGTACTAGCGGGGGCGGATACGCAGTATTTT
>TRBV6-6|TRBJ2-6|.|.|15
CASRTGQRGANVLTF
TGTGCCAGCAGGACCGGACAACGCGGGGCCAACGTCCTGACTTTC
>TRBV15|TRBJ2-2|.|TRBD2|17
CATSRPPQRGGTGELFF
TGTGCCACCAGCAGACCTCCCCAGCGGGGGGGAACCGGGGAGCTGTTTTTT
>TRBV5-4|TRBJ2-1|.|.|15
CASSLDSTSYNEQFF
TGTGCCAGCAGCTTGGACAGTACGTCCTACAATGAGCAGTTCTTC
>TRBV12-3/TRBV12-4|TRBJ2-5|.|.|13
CASRYRGGETQYF
TGTGCCAGCAGGTACAGGGGAGGCGAGACCCAGTACTTC
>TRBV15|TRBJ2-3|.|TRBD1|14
CATRPTGGTDTQYF
TGTGCCACCAGACCGACAGGGGGCACAGATACGCAGTATTTT
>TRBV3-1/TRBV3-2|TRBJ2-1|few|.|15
CASSPGGLSYNEQFF
TGTGCCAGCAGCCCAGGGGGGCTCTCCTACAATGAGCAGTTCTTC
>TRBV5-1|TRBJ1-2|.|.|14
CASSRQEVGDGYTF
TGCGCCAGCAGCCGCCAGGAAGTCGGCGATGGCTACACCTTC
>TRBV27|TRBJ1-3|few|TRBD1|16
CASSLLGQGSGNTIYF
TGTGCCAGCAGTTTACTAGGACAGGGCTCTGGAAACACCATATATTTT
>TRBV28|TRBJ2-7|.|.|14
CASSFPGFSYEQYF
TGTGCCAGCAGTTTCCCAGGATTTTCCTACGAGCAGTACTTC
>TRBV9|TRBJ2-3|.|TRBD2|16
CASSVLTSGYTDTQYF
TGTGCCAGCAGCGTATTGACTAGCGGGTACACAGATACGCAGTATTTT
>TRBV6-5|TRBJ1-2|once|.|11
CASRQGRGYTF
TGTGCCAGCAGACAGGGTCGCGGCTACACCTTC
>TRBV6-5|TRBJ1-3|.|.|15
CASSYSRDSGNTIYF
TGTGCCAGCAGTTACTCGCGGGACTCTGGAAACACCATATATTTT
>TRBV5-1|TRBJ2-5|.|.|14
CASSLDYSQETQYF
TGCGCCAGCAGCTTGGACTATTCCCAAGAGACCCAGTACTTC
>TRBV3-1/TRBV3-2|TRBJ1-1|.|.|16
CASSRRSAGVRTEAFF
TGTGCCAGCAGCCGGCGGTCGGCAGGGGTCCGGACTGAAGCTTTCTTT
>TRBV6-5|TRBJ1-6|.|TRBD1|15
CASSQRTGANSPLHF
TGTGCCAGCAGTCAACGGACAGGGGCAAATTCACCCCTCCACTTT
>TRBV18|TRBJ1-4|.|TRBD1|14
CASSAGTGNEKLFF
TGTGCCAGCTCGGCGGGGACAGGGAATGAAAAACTGTTTTTT
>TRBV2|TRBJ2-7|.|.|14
CASKAGTSSYEQYF
TGTGCCAGTAAAGCCGGGACAAGCTCCTACGAGCAGTACTTC
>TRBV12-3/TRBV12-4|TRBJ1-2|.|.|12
CASTKNNYGYTF
TGTGCCAGCACTAAGAATAACTATGGCTACACCTTC
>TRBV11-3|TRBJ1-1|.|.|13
CASSLGAVTEAFF
TGTGCCAGCAGCTTAGGGGCAGTCACTGAAGCTTTCTTT
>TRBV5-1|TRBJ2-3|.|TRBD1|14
CASSYRDRQETQYF
TGCGCCAGCAGCTACCGGGACAGGCAGGAGACGCAGTATTTT
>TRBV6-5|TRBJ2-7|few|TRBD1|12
CASSLRDRRQYF
TGTGCCAGCAGTCTCCGGGACAGGCGGCAGTACTTC
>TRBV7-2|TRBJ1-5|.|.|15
CASSFAADSNQPQHF
TGTGCCAGCAGCTTTGCAGCGGATAGCAATCAGCCCCAGCATTTT
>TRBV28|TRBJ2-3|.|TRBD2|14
CASTSGGNTDTQYF
TGTGCCAGCACTAGCGGGGGCAACACAGATACGCAGTATTTT
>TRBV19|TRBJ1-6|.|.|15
CASSISTHYNSPLHF
TGTGCCAGTAGTATCAGTACCCACTATAATTCACCCCTCCACTTT
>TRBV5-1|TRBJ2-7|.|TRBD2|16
CASSQGTSGRGDEQYF
TGCGCCAGCAGCCAGGGGACTAGCGGCCGGGGGGACGAGCAGTACTTC
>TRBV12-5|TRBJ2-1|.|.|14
CASGLASSYNEQFF
TGTGCTAGTGGTTTGGCCTCCTCCTACAATGAGCAGTTCTTC
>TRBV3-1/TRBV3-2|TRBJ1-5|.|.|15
CASSPLPGFNQPQHF
TGTGCCAGCAGCCCCCTGCCGGGATTCAATCAGCCCCAGCATTTT
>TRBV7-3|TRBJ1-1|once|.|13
CASRTDQNTEAFF
TGTGCCAGCAGAACAGACCAAAACACTGAAGCTTTCTTT
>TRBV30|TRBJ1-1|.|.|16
CAWSVIRGLGDTEAFF
TGTGCCTGGAGTGTGATCCGGGGTCTCGGGGACACTGAAGCTTTCTTT
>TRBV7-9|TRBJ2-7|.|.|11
CASSKEVEQYF
TGTGCCAGCAGTAAGGAGGTCGAGCAGTACTTC
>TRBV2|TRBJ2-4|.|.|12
CASRRWQNIQYF
TGTGCCAGCAGGCGGTGGCAAAACATTCAGTACTTC
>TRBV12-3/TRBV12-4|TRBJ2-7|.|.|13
CASSPGDSYEQYF
TGTGCCAGCAGTCCCGGTGACTCCTACGAGCAGTACTTC
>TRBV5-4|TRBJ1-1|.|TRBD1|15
CASSRLGQGYAEAFF
TGTGCCAGCAGCCGTTTGGGACAGGGGTACGCTGAAGCTTTCTTT
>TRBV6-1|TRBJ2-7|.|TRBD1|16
CASSETGGGSFYEQYF
TGTGCCAGCAGTGAAACAGGGGGCGGGTCATTCTACGAGCAGTACTTC
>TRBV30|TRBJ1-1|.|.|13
CAWSDRPRTEAFF
TGTGCCTGGAGTGACAGGCCACGCACTGAAGCTTTCTTT
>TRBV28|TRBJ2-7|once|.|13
CASSFRGAYEQYF
TGTGCCAGCAGTTTCCGGGGGGCGTACGAGCAGTACTTC
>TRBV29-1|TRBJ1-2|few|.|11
CSGRKVDGYTF
TGCAGCGGCAGGAAGGTTGATGGCTACACCTTC
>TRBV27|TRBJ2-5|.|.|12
CASSPKGETQYF
TGTGCCAGCAGTCCCAAGGGGGAGACCCAGTACTTC
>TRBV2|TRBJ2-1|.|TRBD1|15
CASSGQGASYNEQFF
TGTGCCAGCAGTGGACAGGGGGCCTCCTACAATGAGCAGTTCTTC
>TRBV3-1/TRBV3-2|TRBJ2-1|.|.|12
CASSQLEREQFF
TGTGCCAGCAGCCAATTAGAGCGTGAGCAGTTCTTC
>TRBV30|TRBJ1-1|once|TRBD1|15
CAWTPAGQRGTEAFF
TGTGCCTGGACCCCGGCGGGACAGAGGGGCACTGAAGCTTTCTTT